A single sample gave rise to the 24 T cell receptor beta chains below, sequenced in a study of Graves' ophthalmopathy and Graves' hyperthyroidism. TCR beta CDR3 regions were amplified from RNA transcripts. The first-round RT-PCR employed HTBI primers together with the Qiagen OneStep RT-PCR kit. A multiplex PCR was then performed as the second round. TCRdb ran MiXCR on the multiplex PCR reads and lists one entry per CDR3 protein. The sample carries some 1.1 million distinct CDR3 sequences, about 38% recorded once. Source material: peripheral blood or thyroid tissue (not recorded which). The receptors originated from an adult man with Graves' hyperthyroidism.

In regard to this clonotype: Sequence at one end of the junction differs from germline and may be a read error. This chain uses TRBV4-3 with TRBJ2-7; tentative D call: TRBD1 (6 bases). From germline, CDR1 is LGHNA and CDR2 YSLEER. This CDR3 spans 12 amino acids. DNA for the CDR3: TGCGCCAGCAGCCAAGGGGGGCACGAGCATTACTTC. This gives the protein CASSQGGHEHYF.

The table lists this clonotype with many counts. V and J are TRBV5-1 and TRBJ2-5, with 8 nucleotides matching TRBD2. V was pared by 4 bases and J by 4 bases, with 9 bases of the junction left unmatched. The germline CDR1 and CDR2 sequences are SGHRS and YFSETQ. CDR3 length: 15 residues. The CDR3 sequence: CASSPPGRGGETQYF. For the CDR3, the DNA is TGCGCCAGCAGCCCCCCCGGGAGGGGCGGAGAGACCCAGTACTTC.

This clonotype appeared many times. Here the CDR3 DNA reads TGTGCCAGCAGGCCGGGACAGCAACTGTGGGAGCAGTACTTC. This codes for CASRPGQQLWEQYF. The chain is built from TRBV2 and TRBJ2-7; 7 bases map to TRBD1. Germline trimming cut 6 bases from V and 7 bases from J; bases unmatched to any gene: 12. The CDR3 has 14 amino acids. CDR1 is SNHLY and CDR2 is FYNNEI in the germline V gene.

The CDR3: CASSQLAGAEQYF. The CDR3 DNA sequence: TGCGCCAGCAGCCAGCTAGCGGGAGCCGAGCAGTACTTC. The V gene is TRBV4-3, the J gene TRBJ2-7; 10 nucleotides align to TRBD2. CDR3 length: 13 amino acids. CDR1 and CDR2 from the germline V gene are LGHNA and YSLEER. After removal of 3 bases from V and 6 bases from J, the junction contained 2 bases not matched to a gene.

The V and J genes are TRBV6-5 and TRBJ2-5; TRBD1 might be the D (6 bases). V was cut by 7 bases and J by 4 bases, with 19 bases left in between. This CDR3 has 15 residues. Per the germline V gene, CDR1 is MNHEY and CDR2 is SVGAGI. The CDR3 region is CASTSGTQHAETQYF. The CDR3 DNA is TGTGCCAGCACCTCCGGGACACAACACGCAGAGACCCAGTACTTC.

This clonotype has at least ten counts. The chain recombines TRBV7-2 with TRBJ1-5; 9 bases are a match to TRBD1. There are 15 residues in the CDR3. CDR1 is SGHTA and CDR2 is FQGNSA in the germline V gene. V lost 1 base, J lost 5 bases, and 3 bases stayed unmatched. The CDR3 spells CASSLEGQGHQPQHF. For the CDR3, the DNA is TGTGCCAGCAGCTTAGAGGGACAGGGTCATCAGCCCCAGCATTTT.

This clonotype has only a few counts. This chain joins TRBV10-3 and TRBJ2-6; a weak D match, TRBD1 (5 bases). The length of the CDR3 is 15 residues. The V and J ends lost 4 bases and 2 bases respectively, with 9 bases between them. Germline V CDR1 and CDR2: ENHRY, SYGVKD. CDR3 coding DNA: TGTGCCATCAGTGTTCAGGGCGCTGGGGCCAACGTCCTGACTTTC. Amino acid sequence: CAISVQGAGANVLTF.

At least ten counts were recorded for this clonotype. This CDR3 reads CASSPINSPLHF. Written as DNA, the CDR3 is TGCGCCAGCAGCCCAATAAATTCACCCCTCCACTTT. This sequence joins TRBV4-1 and TRBJ1-6; D remains ambiguous. This CDR3 contains 12 residues. Germline loops: CDR1 MGHRA, CDR2 YSYEKL. Trimming removed 4 bases at V and 7 bases at J, with 5 bases between.

This clonotype was observed many times. V is TRBV7-6 and J is TRBJ2-7; a weak D match, TRBD1 (5 bases). There are 14 residues in the CDR3. V lost 5 bases, J lost 0 bases, and 11 bases lay in between. Germline V CDR1 and CDR2: SGHVS, FNYEAQ. This CDR3 reads CASSRRAASYEQYF. The CDR3 coding sequence is TGTGCCAGCAGCCGCAGGGCCGCCTCCTACGAGCAGTACTTC.

CDR3 in amino acids: CASISEGETQYF. CDR3 sequence (DNA): TGTGCCAGCATTTCTGAGGGAGAGACCCAGTACTTC. The chain couples TRBV2 to TRBJ2-5; tentative D call: TRBD2 (5 bases). From germline, CDR1 is SNHLY and CDR2 FYNNEI. The ends were cut back, 7 bases at V and 4 bases at J, with 10 bases in the middle. There are 12 residues in the CDR3.

This clonotype was observed once. This sequence joins TRBV12-3 or TRBV12-4 and TRBJ1-5; the D gene is possibly TRBD1 (5 bases). Trimming took 5 bases from V and 7 from J, leaving 15 bases between them. This CDR3 is 14 amino acids long. Here the CDR3 DNA reads TGTGCCAGCAGTGGAGTAGCGGGGGGACAGCCCCAGCATTTT. As protein: CASSGVAGGQPQHF.

V usage is TRBV12-3 or TRBV12-4 and J usage is TRBJ1-2; 8 bases fit TRBD1. J gave up 8 bases and V 4 bases, and 9 bases lay outside the gene matches. The CDR3 covers 14 residues. The CDR3 bases are TGTGCCAGCAGTTCTCTTGACAGGGGAGTCGGCTACACCTTC. Protein sequence: CASSSLDRGVGYTF.

The V call is TRBV7-6, the J call TRBJ2-6; D call uncertain. The V gene's germline CDR1 is SGHVS and CDR2 FNYEAQ. V shed 2 bases and J shed 4 bases, with 6 bases lying between them. This CDR3 is 14 amino acids long. In nucleotides, the CDR3 is TGTGCCAGCAGCTTATCCCTAGGGGCCAACGTCCTGACTTTC. It is translated as CASSLSLGANVLTF.

This clonotype was found many times. V and J are TRBV10-3 and TRBJ1-6; 7 bases fit TRBD1. Germline CDR1 reads ENHRY; CDR2 reads SYGVKD. The ends lost 4 bases at V and 7 bases at J; junction bases unmatched: 10. The length of the CDR3 is 16 residues. The CDR3 nucleotides are TGTGCCATCAGTGCAGGGGACAGAGGTTCCAATTCACCCCTCCACTTT. This translates into CAISAGDRGSNSPLHF.

The genes are TRBV5-1 and TRBJ1-6, with 8 positions matching TRBD1. V lost 9 bases to trimming and J lost 9 bases; unmatched junction nucleotides: 8. CDR3 length: 13 amino acids. Germline V gene data show CDR1 as SGHRS and CDR2 as YFSETQ. This CDR3 reads CATSGTGSSPLHF. The CDR3 nucleotides read TGCGCCACCTCCGGGACAGGCAGTTCACCCCTCCACTTT.

This clonotype was recorded at least ten times. The chain uses TRBV29-1 and TRBJ1-2; possible D gene TRBD1, 5 bases. The germline V gene has CDR1 SQVTM and CDR2 ANQGSEA. The CDR3 consists of 14 residues. Trimming removed 1 base from V and 5 bases from J, with 14 bases in between. CDR3 loop: CSVEGGVRGYGYTF. The CDR3 DNA follows: TGCAGCGTTGAAGGAGGGGTAAGGGGATATGGCTACACCTTC.

This clonotype came up many times. Its ends do not fully match the called genes, so a read error is possible. This rearrangement joins TRBV29-1 to TRBJ1-1, with a weak D call TRBD1 (6 bases). This CDR3 is built from 15 residues. Per the germline V gene, CDR1 is SQVTM and CDR2 is ANQGSEA. This chain's CDR3 is CSVEAPARGGTEAFF. The CDR3 nucleotides are TGCAGCGTCGAAGCCCCGGCCAGGGGAGGCACTGAAGCTTTCTTT.

This clonotype was detected ten times or more. For the CDR3, the DNA is TGTGCCAGTACCCTGACAGGGGGCGTAGTAGACGAGCAGTACTTC. Encoded protein: CASTLTGGVVDEQYF. The chain recombines TRBV19 with TRBJ2-7, with 10 nucleotides matching TRBD1. Germline CDR1 reads LNHDA; CDR2 reads SQIVND (reference sequence). The CDR3 extends over 15 amino acids. Trimming cost V 7 bases and J 5 bases; bases outside gene matches: 11.

This chain links TRBV5-1 with TRBJ1-3; possible D gene TRBD1, 5 bases. This CDR3 region has 16 residues. The germline V gene encodes CDR1 SGHRS and CDR2 YFSETQ. V lost 0 bases and J 3 bases, leaving 13 bases between the germline ends. The CDR3 spells CASSLVGRDFGNTIYF. The CDR3 nucleotides are TGCGCCAGCAGCTTGGTAGGCAGGGACTTTGGAAACACCATATATTTT.

CDR3: CAIRRTGGNYGYTF. CDR3 nucleotide sequence: TGTGCCATCAGAAGGACAGGGGGTAACTATGGCTACACCTTC. V and J are TRBV10-3 and TRBJ1-2; 10 bases map to TRBD1. The CDR3 is made up of 14 amino acids. V shed 6 bases and J 1 base; nucleotides not matched to a gene: 2. Germline-derived CDR1 and CDR2 are ENHRY and SYGVKD.

This clonotype was observed many times. The CDR3 sequence is CSVGRQGANEKLFF. CDR3 DNA sequence: TGCAGCGTTGGGAGGCAGGGCGCTAATGAAAAACTGTTTTTT. V and J are TRBV29-1 and TRBJ1-4, with D tentatively TRBD1 (5 bases). The CDR3 covers 14 residues. CDR1 is SQVTM, CDR2 ANQGSEA, per germline. Trimming cost V 4 bases and J 3 bases, with 12 bases left between them. The variable domain in full, with the rest retrieved from reference TRBV29-1 and TRBJ1-4, is SAVISQKPSRDICQRGTSLTIQCQVDSQVTMMFWYRQQPGQSLTLIATANQGSEATYESGFVIDKFPISRPNLTFSTLTVSNMSPEDSSIYLCSVGRQGANEKLFFGSGTQLSVL.

About this clonotype itself: With a much larger clone just one base away, this may be a read error. The chain is built from TRBV20-1 and TRBJ1-2; D is unclear. V lost 1 base and J 9 bases, leaving 9 bases between the germline ends. CDR1 is DFQATT, CDR2 SNEGSKA, per germline (reference sequence). The CDR3 runs 11 residues. The chain's CDR3 is CSARGEDSYTF. The DNA of the CDR3 is TGCAGTGCTAGAGGGGAAGATAGCTACACCTTC.

This clonotype was observed a handful of times. The CDR3 loop is CATSRYPRTVNTEAFF. Here the CDR3 DNA reads TGTGCCACCAGCAGATATCCTCGGACGGTGAACACTGAAGCTTTCTTT. The genes are TRBV15 and TRBJ1-1; D remains unclear. Trimming shortened V by 2 bases and J by 0 bases, and 13 bases separated the two germline ends. Per the germline V gene, CDR1 is LNHNV and CDR2 is YYDKDF (reference sequence). CDR3 size: 16 residues.

This clonotype came up many times. The CDR3 reads CASSLGGQSSEKLFF. CDR3 DNA sequence: TGTGCCAGCAGCCTGGGAGGACAGAGTAGTGAAAAACTGTTTTTT. This chain connects TRBV7-2 to TRBJ1-4, with TRBD1 as a possible D gene (6 bases). V was shortened by 5 bases and J by 7 bases, with 17 bases between the two germline ends. Germline CDR1 is SGHTA and CDR2 is FQGNSA. The CDR3 spans 15 residues.